Below are 25 T cell receptor beta chains sequenced from a single sample in a study of blood T cell repertoires in COVID-19. Using immunoSEQ multiplex PCR, the repertoire was profiled, and TCRdb retains in-frame clones only, with some absent. This sample has about 130,000 clones, with approximately 80% found just once. Material: peripheral blood. These receptors all come from a man aged 60 to 69 with acute or convalescent COVID-19.

This sequence joins TRBV30 and TRBJ1-6; D might be TRBD1 (5 bases). V lost 0 bases and J lost 10, with 13 bases in between. The germline CDR1 and CDR2 sequences are GTSNPN and SVGIG (reference sequence). This CDR3 is built from 14 residues. CDR3 nucleotides: TGTGCCTGGAGTGTACGGGGGTTAGGGTCACCCCTCCACTTT. Encoded protein: CAWSVRGLGSPLHF.

The chain combines TRBV11-2 with TRBJ2-2; 14 bases fit TRBD2. CDR1 is SGHAT and CDR2 is FQNNGV in the germline V gene. V lost 3 bases and J lost 7; bases outside the gene matches: 1. The CDR3 spans 15 residues. The DNA for the CDR3 is TGTGCCAGCAGCTTGGGACTAGCGGGAGTCGGGGAGCTGTTTTTT. This translates into CASSLGLAGVGELFF.

This clone was seen just once. J is TRBJ1-2 and V is TRBV7-9; TRBD1 matches at 7 bases. The CDR3 is 13 residues long. The germline gives CDR1 SEHNR, CDR2 FQNEAQ (reference sequence). V shed 1 base and J 8 bases; nucleotides not matched to a gene: 4. CDR3 sequence: CASSLDAGQGYTF. In DNA form, the CDR3 reads TGTGCCAGCAGCTTAGACGCGGGACAGGGCTACACCTTC.

In this sample, this clone turned up once. The chain joins TRBV5-6 to TRBJ2-1; D uncertain. V was cut by 6 bases and J by 4 bases, with 5 bases left in between. From germline, CDR1 is SGHDT and CDR2 YYEEEE. The CDR3 sequence is 11 residues long. CDR3 nucleotides: TGTGCCAGCACCAATTACAATGAGCAGTTCTTC. This codes for CASTNYNEQFF.

The rearrangement joins TRBV7-9 to TRBJ2-3, with 8 nucleotides matching TRBD2. The CDR3 length is 14 residues. Trimming removed 4 bases from V and 4 bases from J; junction bases left unmatched: 4. CDR1 and CDR2 from the germline V gene are SEHNR and FQNEAQ (reference sequence). CDR3 bases: TGTGCCAGCAGCTCCGGACTAGCTGCAGATACGCAGTATTTT. Its translation is CASSSGLAADTQYF.

Only a few counts were recorded for this clone. This sequence joins TRBV2 and TRBJ2-7; 8 bases match TRBD2. V gave up 1 base and J gave up 3 bases; unmatched junction bases: 8. The CDR3 consists of 16 residues. Germline V gene lookup returns CDR1 SNHLY and CDR2 FYNNEI. CDR3 protein: CASSEGASGRNYEQYF. The CDR3 nucleotides are TGTGCCAGCAGTGAAGGAGCCAGCGGGAGAAACTACGAGCAGTACTTC.

This chain links TRBV18 with TRBJ2-7; D might be TRBD1 (7 bases). Germline V lookup: CDR1 KGHSH, CDR2 LQKENI. V gave up 4 bases and J gave up 4 bases, with 11 bases separating them. This CDR3 is built from 13 residues. The DNA of the CDR3 is TGTGCCAGCTCACAGTCAGGGGGGTACGAGCAGTACTTC. It specifies CASSQSGGYEQYF.

The chain recombines TRBV5-1 with TRBJ2-5; 10 bases match TRBD1. The germline CDR1 and CDR2 sequences are SGHRS and YFSETQ. The length of the CDR3 is 17 residues. V was pared by 4 bases and J by 5 bases, with 14 bases of the junction left unmatched. CDR3 amino acids: CASSLGTGVNQAETQYF. In DNA, the CDR3 is TGCGCCAGCAGCCTCGGGACAGGGGTCAATCAGGCGGAGACCCAGTACTTC.

The gene calls are TRBV2 and TRBJ2-7, with 13 nucleotides matching TRBD2. Trimming removed 9 bases from V and 5 bases from J; junction bases left unmatched: 4. The CDR3 consists of 13 residues. CDR1 is SNHLY, CDR2 FYNNEI, per germline. The CDR3 nucleotides are TGTGCCAGAGGGGGACTAGCGGGAAACGAGCAGTACTTC. It specifies CARGGLAGNEQYF.

J is TRBJ2-7 and V is TRBV2; a weak D match, TRBD1 (6 bases). This CDR3 is 16 amino acids long. Germline V gives CDR1 SNHLY, CDR2 FYNNEI. V lost 4 bases and J lost 0, with 16 bases in between. Written as DNA, the CDR3 is TGTGCCAGCAGTGTAGCTTTGGACAGCCTCTCCTACGAGCAGTACTTC. It is translated as CASSVALDSLSYEQYF.

This chain joins TRBV30 and TRBJ1-2, with 8 nucleotides matching TRBD1. Germline assignment: CDR1 GTSNPN and CDR2 SVGIG (reference sequence). V gave up 5 bases and J gave up 7 bases; unmatched junction bases: 6. The CDR3 is 12 residues long. CDR3 residues: CAWGQGAGGYTF. The DNA of the CDR3 is TGTGCCTGGGGACAGGGAGCGGGTGGCTACACCTTC.

The chain recombines TRBV5-1 with TRBJ2-6, with 12 bases aligning to TRBD1. V lost 4 bases and J lost 3; bases outside the gene matches: 5. Germline-derived CDR1 and CDR2 are SGHRS and YFSETQ. The CDR3 loop spans 17 amino acids. CDR3 sequence reads: CASSPGTGGRGANVLTF. In nucleotides, the CDR3 is TGCGCCAGCAGCCCTGGGACAGGGGGCCGTGGGGCCAACGTCCTGACTTTC.

V is TRBV10-3 and J is TRBJ2-3; 8 bases align to TRBD2. With 4 bases clipped from V and 0 bases from J, the junction kept 3 bases outside the gene matches. Germline V CDR1 and CDR2: ENHRY, SYGVKD. This CDR3 spans 15 amino acids. The DNA of the CDR3 is TGTGCCATCAGTGGCTCTAGCGGGAGCACAGATACGCAGTATTTT. It codes for CAISGSSGSTDTQYF.

The rearrangement links TRBV27 to TRBJ2-7; TRBD1 agrees at 7 bases. CDR1 and CDR2 from the germline V gene are MNHEY and SMNVEV (reference sequence). V shed 0 bases and J 5 bases; nucleotides not matched to a gene: 7. The length of the CDR3 is 15 residues. The CDR3 sequence: CASSLSQGSPHEQYF. The CDR3 DNA reads TGTGCCAGCAGTTTATCACAGGGGTCTCCGCACGAGCAGTACTTC.

This clone was seen once. V and J are TRBV5-1 and TRBJ1-2; the match to TRBD1 covers 10 bases. The germline CDR1 and CDR2 sequences are SGHRS and YFSETQ. This CDR3 has 16 amino acids. With 4 bases clipped from V and 8 bases from J, the junction kept 14 bases outside the gene matches. The chain's CDR3 is CASSGPQGTGAGGYTF. Written as DNA, the CDR3 is TGCGCCAGCAGCGGTCCACAGGGGACAGGGGCGGGCGGCTACACCTTC.

The V call is TRBV4-1, the J call TRBJ1-1, with a possible D match to TRBD1 (6 bases). This CDR3 contains 16 residues. From germline, CDR1 is MGHRA and CDR2 YSYEKL. Trimming removed 1 base from V and 4 bases from J, with 16 bases in between. The DNA of the CDR3 is TGCGCCAGCAGCCAAGGAGGGGGACACCCGACCACTGAAGCTTTCTTT. As protein: CASSQGGGHPTTEAFF.

This chain joins TRBV27 and TRBJ1-4; D is perhaps TRBD1 (5 bases). V dropped 2 bases and J dropped 6 bases, with 7 bases sitting between them. Germline CDR1 reads MNHEY; CDR2 reads SMNVEV (reference sequence). This CDR3 is built from 13 residues. The CDR3 DNA follows: TGTGCCAGCAGTTTAGAAGGGGATGAAAAACTGTTTTTT. Translation gives CASSLEGDEKLFF.

The rearrangement joins TRBV3-1 (or the pseudogene TRBV3-2) to TRBJ2-1; 12 nucleotides align to TRBD2. Germline CDR1 and CDR2: LGHDT and YNNKEL (reference sequence). The CDR3 has 13 residues. The V gene end was trimmed by 9 bases and the J gene end by 8 bases; junction bases not matched to a gene: 5. The CDR3 sequence: CASRLAGADEQFF. In DNA, the CDR3 is TGTGCCAGTAGACTAGCGGGAGCCGATGAGCAGTTCTTC.

The chain carries TRBV11-2 and TRBJ2-7; D remains ambiguous. The CDR3 covers 15 residues. Between the trimmed V and J ends, which lost 5 bases and 1 base, there was a span of 15 bases. CDR1 is SGHAT, CDR2 FQNNGV, per germline. CDR3 sequence reads: CASSLVGLPSYEQYF. Here the CDR3 DNA reads TGTGCCAGCAGCCTAGTGGGCCTTCCTTCCTACGAGCAGTACTTC.

The table lists this clone with a few counts. V is TRBV9 and J is TRBJ2-2; 7 bases are shared with TRBD2. Germline CDR1 SGDLS, CDR2 YYNGEE. Unmatched junction bases numbered 4, after V lost 5 bases and J lost 3 bases. The CDR3 has 14 residues. Here the CDR3 DNA reads TGTGCCAGCAGAATGGGACTATACACCGGGGAGCTGTTTTTT. Translated, it gives CASRMGLYTGELFF.

The chain uses TRBV2 and TRBJ1-2, with a tentative D call TRBD1 (6 bases). Germline CDR1 reads SNHLY; CDR2 reads FYNNEI. Trimming removed 4 bases from V and 1 base from J, with 7 bases in between. The CDR3 runs to 13 residues. CDR3 nucleotide sequence: TGTGCCAGCAGTGTGGACAGTAACTATGGCTACACCTTC. Its protein is CASSVDSNYGYTF.

In this sample, this clone turned up once. V and J are TRBV4-1 and TRBJ1-1; 8 bases agree with TRBD1. The germline V gene has CDR1 MGHRA and CDR2 YSYEKL. Unmatched junction bases numbered 8, after V lost 4 bases and J lost 4 bases. This CDR3 region has 15 residues. For the CDR3, the DNA is TGCGCCAGCAGCCGAGGACAGGGAGGGAGCACTGAAGCTTTCTTT. Residues: CASSRGQGGSTEAFF.

The chain links TRBV5-4 to TRBJ2-2, with D tentatively TRBD2 (7 bases). Germline CDR1 reads SGHNT; CDR2 reads YYREEE (reference sequence). This CDR3 spans 14 amino acids. The V gene lost 4 bases and the J gene lost 2 bases, with 9 bases spanning the gap. CDR3 nucleotide sequence: TGTGCCAGCAGCCGCGGGGGCAACACCGGGGAGCTGTTTTTT. This codes for CASSRGGNTGELFF.

V gene TRBV27 combines with J gene TRBJ1-2; D uncertain. The V gene lost 5 bases and the J gene lost 0 bases, with 10 bases spanning the gap. The CDR3 loop spans 14 amino acids. Germline values: CDR1 MNHEY, CDR2 SMNVEV (reference sequence). The CDR3 nucleotides read TGTGCCAGCAGTCCGGGAGATACTAACTATGGCTACACCTTC. This codes for CASSPGDTNYGYTF.

This clone was detected a few times. The rearrangement links TRBV2 to TRBJ1-1, with 9 nucleotides matching TRBD1. This CDR3 region has 14 residues. The ends lost 9 bases at V and 5 bases at J; junction bases unmatched: 10. Germline CDR1 is SNHLY and CDR2 is FYNNEI. The CDR3 nucleotides read TGTGCCAGTAGGATACAGGGGGCGATTACTGAAGCTTTCTTT. The encoded protein is CASRIQGAITEAFF.